This T cell receptor (beta chain) derives from a study of beta chain features in type 1 diabetes. Reverse transcribing all isolated RNA meant expressed TCRB transcripts were sequenced. Here immunoSEQ multiplex PCR was the method, and the copy in TCRdb shows in-frame clones only, minus some. Here the sample spans 430,000 or so clones, approximately 10% being singletons. Germline V lookup: CDR1 GTSNPN, CDR2 SVGIG (reference sequence). This CDR3 comprises 16 residues. Trimming took off 1 base at V and 0 bases at J, with 13 bases between the two ends. The J gene is TRBJ1-3, the V gene TRBV30, with D perhaps TRBD1 (5 bases). The TCR originated in a woman aged 18-29 years in good health. The specimen was naive CD4+ T cells from blood. The CDR3 DNA follows: TGTGCCTGGAGTGCGGGGCCGGACGCCTCTGGAAACACCATATATTTT. Encoded protein: CAWSAGPDASGNTIYF.